This T cell receptor (beta chain) originates from a study of blood T cells in healthy people across ages. This clonotype was observed a handful of times. What it binds is unknown. CDR1 and CDR2 (germline): LGHDT, YNNKEL (reference sequence). V was clipped by 6 bases and J by 7 bases, with 6 bases between them. This CDR3 spans 11 amino acids. Overall study results and limits: Any changes in expanded clonotypes were possibly confounded, as donor CMV status remained unknown.

Collection of 7.5 to 10 milliliters of peripheral blood was performed for each donor. The second PCR ran roughly 6 to 11 cycles with a sample-barcoded 5' primer and J-beta primers. Each CDR3 protein is one row after TCRdb ran MiXCR on the 5' RACE reads. The profile shows hundreds of thousands of distinct CDR3 sequences, approximately 25% of them singletons. These data were also reused for a study on T cells of mothers and their children. As that study records: Barcodes and 2-4 random nucleotides were added by M1S in the second PCR.

The sample consisted of blood. This sequence originates from a boy between 5 and 17 years old in good health. The chain uses TRBV3-1 and TRBJ2-2, with D uncertain. The CDR3 region has the DNA TGTGCCAGCAGATCGAACGGGGAGCTGTTTTTT. Protein: CASRSNGELFF. The whole variable domain, remainder taken from reference TRBV3-1 and TRBJ2-2, is DTAVSQTPKYLVTQMGNDKSIKCEQNLGHDTMYWYKQDSKKFLKIMFSYNNKELIINETVPNRFSPKSPDKAHLNLHINSLELGDSAVYFCASRSNGELFFGEGSRLTVL.